This passage covers 30 T cell receptor beta chains from one sample sequenced in a study of T cells after yellow fever vaccination. TCRdb reanalysed the 5' RACE reads using MiXCR and keeps one entry per CDR3 protein. The data hold approximately 340,000 distinct CDR3 sequences, with 8.7% observed a single time. The sequences come from PBMCs, collected on the day of the first yellow fever vaccination. The receptors here all came from a man aged 18 to 29 who received the YFV17D yellow fever vaccine.

Only a few counts were recorded for this clonotype. This chain connects TRBV5-1 to TRBJ2-7; 8 bases agree with TRBD1. Germline V gene sequence: CDR1 SGHRS, CDR2 YFSETQ. Trimming removed 2 bases from V and 3 bases from J; junction bases left unmatched: 4. The CDR3 loop spans 14 amino acids. The CDR3 loop reads CASSFAGQGYEQYV. CDR3 in DNA: TGCGCCAGCAGCTTCGCTGGACAGGGCTACGAGCAGTACGTC.

The chain recombines TRBV29-1 with TRBJ1-4; no clear D. V lost 6 bases to trimming and J lost 5 bases, with 4 bases between them. The CDR3 consists of 10 residues. The germline V gene encodes CDR1 SQVTM and CDR2 ANQGSEA. In DNA form, the CDR3 reads TGCAGCGTATTAAATGAAAAACTGTTTTTT. The encoded protein is CSVLNEKLFF. Looking up the rest from reference TRBV29-1 and TRBJ1-4 gives the full variable domain: SAVISQKPSRDICQRGTSLTIQCQVDSQVTMMFWYRQQPGQSLTLIATANQGSEATYESGFVIDKFPISRPNLTFSTLTVSNMSPEDSSIYLCSVLNEKLFFGSGTQLSVL.

This clonotype was picked up a small number of times. The J gene is TRBJ2-3, the V gene TRBV20-1, with 10 bases matching TRBD2. With V trimmed by 3 bases and J by 3 bases, 12 bases remained unmatched. The germline CDR1 and CDR2 sequences are DFQATT and SNEGSKA (reference sequence). This CDR3 contains 17 residues. CDR3: CSASGLIASGGTDTQYF. CDR3 nucleotide sequence: TGCAGTGCTAGCGGACTTATAGCTAGCGGGGGTACAGATACGCAGTATTTT.

The V call is TRBV5-4, the J call TRBJ2-1, with unresolved D. V lost 4 bases and J 4 bases, leaving 6 bases between the germline ends. The germline gives CDR1 SGHNT, CDR2 YYREEE (reference sequence). This CDR3 has 12 amino acids. Here the CDR3 reads CASSVGYNEQFF. In DNA form, the CDR3 reads TGTGCCAGCAGCGTGGGTTACAATGAGCAGTTCTTC.

V is TRBV5-1 and J is TRBJ2-3; D is perhaps TRBD1 or TRBD2 (6 bases each). The CDR3 sequence is 14 residues long. The germline CDR1 and CDR2 sequences are SGHRS and YFSETQ. The germline V and J ends were trimmed by 3 bases and 4 bases, with 12 bases remaining between them. CDR3 coding DNA: TGCGCCAGCAGCTGGGGGGACAACGCAGATACGCAGTATTTT. It translates to CASSWGDNADTQYF.

This clonotype was seen repeatedly, ten times or more. The rearrangement joins TRBV11-2 to TRBJ1-5; D ambiguous. The CDR3 is made up of 18 amino acids. V was clipped by 1 base and J by 2 bases, with 18 bases between them. The germline CDR1 and CDR2 sequences are SGHAT and FQNNGV. The chain's CDR3 is CASSLVGPGGSGNQPQHF. DNA of the CDR3: TGTGCCAGCAGCTTAGTAGGCCCTGGAGGCAGCGGCAATCAGCCCCAGCATTTT.

In this sample, this clonotype turned up a few times. The DNA of the CDR3 is TGCGCCAGCAGCCAACCGGGACAGCTTAATCAGCCCCAGCATTTT. Translating it yields CASSQPGQLNQPQHF. J is TRBJ1-5 and V is TRBV4-1; 7 bases map to TRBD1. Germline loops: CDR1 MGHRA, CDR2 YSYEKL. There are 15 residues in the CDR3. With V trimmed by 2 bases and J by 4 bases, 5 bases remained unmatched.

V is TRBV19 and J is TRBJ2-1; 9 bases fit TRBD1. The V segment lost 9 bases and the J segment 7 bases; nucleotides outside the gene matches: 13. The CDR3 is 15 amino acids. Germline lookup yields CDR1 LNHDA and CDR2 SQIVND (reference sequence). The CDR3 sequence: CASSSGQGSGNEQFF. DNA for the CDR3: TGTGCCAGCTCCTCCGGACAGGGGTCGGGAAATGAGCAGTTCTTC.

This clonotype was observed a few times. The J gene is TRBJ1-1, the V gene TRBV20-1; possibly TRBD1 for D (6 bases). Trimming pared 0 bases from V and 1 base from J, leaving 18 bases between. Germline CDR1 DFQATT, CDR2 SNEGSKA (reference sequence). The CDR3 consists of 17 residues. As DNA, the CDR3 is TGCAGTGCTAGAGATGACCTAGAACAGGGACCGAACACTGAAGCTTTCTTT. Its protein product is CSARDDLEQGPNTEAFF.

Only a few counts were recorded for this clonotype. The chain is built from TRBV18 and TRBJ2-7, with D perhaps TRBD2 (5 bases). The V and J ends lost 6 bases and 2 bases respectively, with 11 bases between them. CDR1 KGHSH and CDR2 LQKENI come from the germline V gene. The CDR3 loop spans 13 amino acids. Written as DNA, the CDR3 is TGTGCCAGCTCTCCCGCCGGGACCTACGAGCAGTACTTC. Encoded protein: CASSPAGTYEQYF.

This clonotype was observed a handful of times. The chain couples TRBV7-6 to TRBJ2-3; 14 nucleotides align to TRBD2. CDR3 length equals 16 residues. After removal of 5 bases from V and 2 bases from J, the junction contained 3 bases not matched to a gene. Germline V gene data show CDR1 as SGHVS and CDR2 as FNYEAQ. The CDR3 protein is CASSETSGGATDTQYF. In nucleotides, the CDR3 is TGTGCCAGCAGCGAGACTAGCGGGGGGGCCACAGATACGCAGTATTTT.

This clonotype was recorded a few times. The chain carries TRBV6-5 and TRBJ2-4, with D tentatively TRBD1 (6 bases). In germline, CDR1 is MNHEY, CDR2 SVGAGI. Trimming shortened V by 5 bases and J by 8 bases, and 13 bases separated the two germline ends. This CDR3 has 13 residues. This CDR3 reads CASSLQGQDIQYF. DNA for the CDR3: TGTGCCAGCAGTCTACAGGGTCAGGACATTCAGTACTTC.

V gene TRBV7-2 combines with J gene TRBJ2-1, with 7 nucleotides matching TRBD1. V shed 5 bases, J shed 3 bases, and the junction held 7 bases outside the gene matches. CDR1 is SGHTA and CDR2 is FQGNSA in the germline V gene. The CDR3 runs 15 residues. CDR3 bases: TGTGCCAGCAGCCAGGGACAGCTAGACTACAATGAGCAGTTCTTC. This encodes CASSQGQLDYNEQFF.

This clonotype appeared many times. This sequence joins TRBV24-1 and TRBJ2-5; D remains ambiguous. V was trimmed by 7 bases and J by 4 bases, leaving 6 bases between them. Germline CDR1 is KGHDR and CDR2 is SFDVKD. CDR3 length: 11 residues. The CDR3 sequence is CATSLGETQYF. Written as DNA, the CDR3 is TGTGCCACCAGCCTAGGAGAGACCCAGTACTTC.

This clonotype was recorded a few times. This chain joins TRBV20-1 and TRBJ1-1, with a possible D match to TRBD1 (6 bases). This CDR3 spans 15 amino acids. V gave up 5 bases and J gave up 5 bases, with 21 bases separating them. The germline CDR1 and CDR2 sequences are DFQATT and SNEGSKA (reference sequence). CDR3 in amino acids: CSARTTGTRITEAFF. The CDR3 region has the DNA TGCAGTGCTCGTACAACCGGGACACGCATAACTGAAGCTTTCTTT.

At least ten counts were recorded for this clonotype. CDR3 DNA: TGCGCCACCCGGACTAGCGGGGAGTCCGGCGAGACCCAGTACTTC. This gives the protein CATRTSGESGETQYF. The chain employs TRBV5-1 and TRBJ2-5; 12 positions match TRBD2. Germline CDR1 and CDR2: SGHRS and YFSETQ. This CDR3 contains 15 residues. The V and J ends lost 9 bases and 5 bases, in that order; junction bases with no gene match: 11. The variable domain in full, completed from reference TRBV5-1 and TRBJ2-5, reads KAGVTQTPRYLIKTRGQQVTLSCSPISGHRSVSWYQQTPGQGLQFLFEYFSETQRNKGNFPGRFSGRQFSNSRSEMNVSTLELGDSALYLCATRTSGESGETQYFGPGTRLLVL.

The chain recombines TRBV28 with TRBJ1-2; D gene unclear. The CDR3 runs 14 residues. Germline V gives CDR1 MDHEN, CDR2 SYDVKM. Trimming pared 3 bases from V and 6 bases from J, leaving 14 bases between. CDR3 loop: CASSFHTVPDGYTF. DNA for the CDR3: TGTGCCAGCAGTTTTCATACGGTCCCCGATGGCTACACCTTC.

This clonotype was detected many times. The gene calls are TRBV4-1 and TRBJ1-2; TRBD1 is a possible D gene (5 bases). Germline assignment: CDR1 MGHRA and CDR2 YSYEKL. The CDR3 runs 14 residues. V lost 4 bases to trimming and J lost 4 bases, with 13 bases between them. DNA of the CDR3: TGCGCCAGCAGCCGGGACCCAACGAGCTATGGCTACACCTTC. It specifies CASSRDPTSYGYTF.

The rearrangement links TRBV5-1 to TRBJ2-5, with D perhaps TRBD2 (6 bases). Looked up from germline, CDR1 is SGHRS and CDR2 is YFSETQ. Trimming left V 5 bases short and J 2 bases short, with 19 bases between. The CDR3 has 16 amino acids. CDR3 region: CASSSTAGGRQETQYF. The CDR3 nucleotides are TGCGCCAGCAGTTCCACTGCCGGGGGACGGCAAGAGACCCAGTACTTC.

The chain employs TRBV7-9 and TRBJ1-5; D ambiguous. Deletions cut 1 base from V and 7 bases from J, with 5 bases between. Germline CDR1 reads SEHNR; CDR2 reads FQNEAQ (reference sequence). The CDR3 loop spans 12 amino acids. The CDR3 DNA sequence: TGTGCCAGCAGCTTAGATAGGCAGCCCCAGCATTTT. Protein sequence: CASSLDRQPQHF.

The chain is built from TRBV6-1 and TRBJ1-2; 8 bases are shared with TRBD1. This CDR3 spans 13 amino acids. Germline V gene lookup returns CDR1 MNHNS and CDR2 SASEGT. With 5 bases clipped from V and 4 bases from J, the junction kept 3 bases outside the gene matches. CDR3 residues: CASSKQGAYGYTF. CDR3 DNA sequence: TGTGCCAGCAGTAAGCAGGGGGCCTATGGCTACACCTTC.

Ten or more counts support this clonotype. The rearrangement uses TRBV7-2 and TRBJ2-3; TRBD2 agrees at 12 bases. The CDR3 sequence is 16 residues long. Trimming took 1 base from V and 4 from J; bases not matched to a gene: 3. CDR1 is SGHTA and CDR2 is FQGNSA in the germline V gene. In DNA form, the CDR3 reads TGTGCCAGCAGCTTAGACTCTAGCGGGGGGGCAGATACGCAGTATTTT. Protein sequence: CASSLDSSGGADTQYF.

This clonotype was seen more than once but under ten times. The V gene is TRBV7-8, the J gene TRBJ1-2; no reliable D call. Trimming removed 0 bases from V and 3 bases from J, with 14 bases in between. The CDR3 spans 16 residues. Germline CDR1 reads SGHVS; CDR2 reads FQNEAQ. CDR3 loop: CASSLAQARTYYGYTF. In DNA, the CDR3 is TGTGCCAGCAGCTTAGCGCAGGCCCGCACGTACTATGGCTACACCTTC.

This clonotype has at least ten counts. The chain joins TRBV12-3 or TRBV12-4 to TRBJ2-5, with 8 bases identical to TRBD2. The V gene end was trimmed by 10 bases and the J gene end by 4 bases; junction bases not matched to a gene: 5. This CDR3 contains 12 residues. The CDR3 bases are TGTGCCACGGGACTAGTGCCAGAGACCCAGTACTTC. Its protein product is CATGLVPETQYF.

This rearrangement joins TRBV23-1 to TRBJ2-7, with D unresolved. TRBV23-1 belongs to the ORF category, with a function that is uncertain. The CDR3 sequence is 15 residues long. V was shortened by 6 bases and J by 6 bases, with 21 bases between the two germline ends. The CDR3 bases are TGCGCCAGCAGCCGCGCCGCCACCCTCCCGCGCGAGCAGTACTTC. This translates into CASSRAATLPREQYF.

V gene TRBV7-9 combines with J gene TRBJ2-7; D may be TRBD1 (5 bases). The germline V and J ends were trimmed by 5 bases and 9 bases, with 14 bases remaining between them. Looked up from germline, CDR1 is SEHNR and CDR2 is FQNEAQ (reference sequence). This CDR3 is built from 12 residues. The chain's CDR3 is CASSHDDQGQYV. CDR3 in DNA: TGTGCCAGCAGCCACGACGATCAGGGGCAGTACGTC.

The chain employs TRBV10-3 and TRBJ2-1, with 10 positions matching TRBD2. The CDR3 contains 14 residues. The germline gives CDR1 ENHRY, CDR2 SYGVKD. The trim removed 6 bases at V and 7 bases at J, leaving 6 bases unmatched. CDR3 protein: CAISLAGEANEQFF. Here the CDR3 DNA reads TGTGCCATCAGCCTAGCGGGGGAAGCGAATGAGCAGTTCTTC.

The chain recombines TRBV6-2 or TRBV6-3 with TRBJ2-5, with 7 nucleotides matching TRBD2. With V trimmed by 10 bases and J by 1 base, 6 bases remained unmatched. This CDR3 has 13 residues. Germline values: CDR1 MNHEY, CDR2 SVGEGT. CDR3 coding DNA: TGTGCCACCTTTAGCGGGTTCCAAGAGACCCAGTACTTC. Translated: CATFSGFQETQYF.

V usage is TRBV7-2 and J usage is TRBJ1-1, with 9 bases matching TRBD1. Germline loops: CDR1 SGHTA, CDR2 FQGNSA. Trimming cost V 7 bases and J 5 bases; bases outside gene matches: 8. This CDR3 has 14 amino acids. The CDR3 sequence is CASKGDRDETEAFF. CDR3 coding DNA: TGTGCCAGCAAAGGGGACAGGGACGAAACTGAAGCTTTCTTT. Based on the CDR3 plus reference TRBV7-2 and TRBJ1-1, the full variable domain is GAGVSQSPSNKVTEKGKDVELRCDPISGHTALYWYRQSLGQGLEFLIYFQGNSAPDKSGLPSDRFSAERTGGSVSTLTIQRTQQEDSAVYLCASKGDRDETEAFFGQGTRLTVV.

The chain has TRBV3-1 and TRBJ1-5; unclear D gene. Trimming pared 1 base from V and 1 base from J, leaving 8 bases between. Germline V CDR1 and CDR2: LGHDT, YNNKEL (reference sequence). There are 15 residues in the CDR3. The DNA of the CDR3 is TGTGCCAGCAGCCAAGGGTCAGGAAGCAATCAGCCCCAGCATTTT. Its translation is CASSQGSGSNQPQHF. Combining the CDR3 with reference TRBV3-1 and TRBJ1-5 gives the whole variable domain DTAVSQTPKYLVTQMGNDKSIKCEQNLGHDTMYWYKQDSKKFLKIMFSYNNKELIINETVPNRFSPKSPDKAHLNLHINSLELGDSAVYFCASSQGSGSNQPQHFGDGTRLSIL.